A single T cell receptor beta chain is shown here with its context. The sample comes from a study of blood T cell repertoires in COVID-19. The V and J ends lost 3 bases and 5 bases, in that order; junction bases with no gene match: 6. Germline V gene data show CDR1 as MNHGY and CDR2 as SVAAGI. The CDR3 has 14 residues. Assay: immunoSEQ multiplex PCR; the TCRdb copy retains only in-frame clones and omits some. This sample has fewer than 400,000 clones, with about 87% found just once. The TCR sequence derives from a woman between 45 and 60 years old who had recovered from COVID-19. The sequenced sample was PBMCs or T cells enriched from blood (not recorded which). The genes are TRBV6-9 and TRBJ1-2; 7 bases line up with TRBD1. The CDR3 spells CASSYPDRAYGYTF. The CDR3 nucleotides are TGTGCCAGCAGTTACCCTGACAGGGCATATGGCTACACCTTC.